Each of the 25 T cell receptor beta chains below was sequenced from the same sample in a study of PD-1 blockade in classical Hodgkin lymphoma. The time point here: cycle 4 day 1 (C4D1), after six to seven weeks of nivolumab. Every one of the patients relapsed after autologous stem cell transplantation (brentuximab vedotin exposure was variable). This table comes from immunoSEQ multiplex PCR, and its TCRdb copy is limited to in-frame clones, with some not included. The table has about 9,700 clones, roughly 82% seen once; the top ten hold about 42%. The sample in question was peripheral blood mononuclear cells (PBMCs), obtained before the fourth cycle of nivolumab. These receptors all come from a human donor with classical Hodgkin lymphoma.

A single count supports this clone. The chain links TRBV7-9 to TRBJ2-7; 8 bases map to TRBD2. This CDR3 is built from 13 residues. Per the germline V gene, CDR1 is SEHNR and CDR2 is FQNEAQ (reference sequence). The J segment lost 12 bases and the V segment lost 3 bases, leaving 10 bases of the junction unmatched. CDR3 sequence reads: CASSFSQRESMYF. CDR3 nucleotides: TGTGCCAGCAGCTTTTCCCAGCGGGAGAGTATGTACTTC.

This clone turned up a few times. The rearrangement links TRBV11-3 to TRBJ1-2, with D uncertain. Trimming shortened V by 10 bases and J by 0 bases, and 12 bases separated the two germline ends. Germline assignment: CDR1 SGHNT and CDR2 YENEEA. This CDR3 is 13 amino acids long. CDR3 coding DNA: TGTGCCACCCCCGGGCACGCTAACTATGGCTACACCTTC. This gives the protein CATPGHANYGYTF.

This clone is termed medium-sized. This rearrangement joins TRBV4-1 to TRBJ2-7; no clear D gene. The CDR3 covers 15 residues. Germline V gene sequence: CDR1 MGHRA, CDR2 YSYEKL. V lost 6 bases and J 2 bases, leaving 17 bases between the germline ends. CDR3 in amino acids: CASSEAQTPPYEQYF. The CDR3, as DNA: TGCGCCAGCAGTGAAGCACAGACTCCCCCCTACGAGCAGTACTTC.

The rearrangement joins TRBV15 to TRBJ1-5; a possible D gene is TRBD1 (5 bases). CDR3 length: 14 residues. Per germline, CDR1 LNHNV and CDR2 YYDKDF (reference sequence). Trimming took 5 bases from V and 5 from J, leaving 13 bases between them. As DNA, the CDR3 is TGTGCCACCAGCGACCGGGACGGTTATCAGCCCCAGCATTTT. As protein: CATSDRDGYQPQHF.

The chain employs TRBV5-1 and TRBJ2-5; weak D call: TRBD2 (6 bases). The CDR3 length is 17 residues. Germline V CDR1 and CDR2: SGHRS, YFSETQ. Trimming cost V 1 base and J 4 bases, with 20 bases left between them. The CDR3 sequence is CASSLSTWGTAGETQYF. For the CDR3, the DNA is TGCGCCAGCAGCTTGTCAACGTGGGGGACTGCGGGAGAGACCCAGTACTTC.

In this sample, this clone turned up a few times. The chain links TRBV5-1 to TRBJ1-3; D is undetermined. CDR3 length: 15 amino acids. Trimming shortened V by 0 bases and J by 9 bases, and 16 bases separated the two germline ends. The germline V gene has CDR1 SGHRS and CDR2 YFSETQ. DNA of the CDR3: TGCGCCAGCAGCTTGGAAGCAGGTAGCGTCGGCACCATATATTTT. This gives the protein CASSLEAGSVGTIYF.

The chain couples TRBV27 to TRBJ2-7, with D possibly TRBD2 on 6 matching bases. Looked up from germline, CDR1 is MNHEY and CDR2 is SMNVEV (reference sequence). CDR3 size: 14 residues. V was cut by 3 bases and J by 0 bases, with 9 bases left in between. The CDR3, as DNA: TGTGCCAGCAGTTTGGGGGGTCACTCCTACGAGCAGTACTTC. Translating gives CASSLGGHSYEQYF.

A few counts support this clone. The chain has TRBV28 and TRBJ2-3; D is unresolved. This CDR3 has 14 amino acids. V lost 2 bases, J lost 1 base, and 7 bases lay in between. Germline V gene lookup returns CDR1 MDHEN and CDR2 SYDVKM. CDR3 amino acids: CASSLTQGTDTQYF. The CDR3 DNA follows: TGTGCCAGCAGTTTAACCCAAGGCACAGATACGCAGTATTTT.

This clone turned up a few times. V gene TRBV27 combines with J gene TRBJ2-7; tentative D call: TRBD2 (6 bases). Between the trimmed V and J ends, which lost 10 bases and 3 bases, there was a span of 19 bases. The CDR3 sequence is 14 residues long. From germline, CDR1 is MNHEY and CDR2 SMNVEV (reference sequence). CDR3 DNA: TGTGCCACCTCCCGGGACTCTCAATACTACGAGCAGTACTTC. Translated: CATSRDSQYYEQYF.

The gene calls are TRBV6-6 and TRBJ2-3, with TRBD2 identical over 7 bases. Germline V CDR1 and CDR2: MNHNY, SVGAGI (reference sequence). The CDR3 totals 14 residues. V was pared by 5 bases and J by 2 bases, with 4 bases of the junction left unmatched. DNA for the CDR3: TGTGCCAGCAGTCGGGACTACAACACAGATACGCAGTATTTT. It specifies CASSRDYNTDTQYF.

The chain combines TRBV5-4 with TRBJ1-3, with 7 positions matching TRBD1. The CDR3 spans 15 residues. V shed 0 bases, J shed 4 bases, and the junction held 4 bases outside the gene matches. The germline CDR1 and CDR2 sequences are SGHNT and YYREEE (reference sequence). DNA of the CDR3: TGTGCCAGCAGCTTGGAGGGGGCGGCAGGAAACACCATATATTTT. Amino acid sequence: CASSLEGAAGNTIYF. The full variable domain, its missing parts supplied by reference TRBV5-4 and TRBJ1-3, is ETGVTQSPTHLIKTRGQQVTLRCSSQSGHNTVSWYQQALGQGPQFIFQYYREEENGRGNFPPRFSGLQFPNYSSELNVNALELDDSALYLCASSLEGAAGNTIYFGEGSWLTVV.

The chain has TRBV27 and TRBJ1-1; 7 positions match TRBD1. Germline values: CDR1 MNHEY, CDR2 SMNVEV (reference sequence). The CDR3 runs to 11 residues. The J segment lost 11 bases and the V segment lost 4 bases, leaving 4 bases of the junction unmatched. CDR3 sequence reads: CASSYSGGAFF. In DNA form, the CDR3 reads TGTGCCAGCAGTTACTCAGGGGGGGCTTTCTTT.

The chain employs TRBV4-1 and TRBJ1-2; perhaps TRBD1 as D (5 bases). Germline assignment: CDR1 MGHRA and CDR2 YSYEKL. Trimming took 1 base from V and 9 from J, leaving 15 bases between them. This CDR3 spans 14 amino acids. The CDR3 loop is CASSQGTLRTSYTF. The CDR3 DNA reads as TGCGCCAGCAGCCAAGGGACACTTCGGACGAGCTACACCTTC.

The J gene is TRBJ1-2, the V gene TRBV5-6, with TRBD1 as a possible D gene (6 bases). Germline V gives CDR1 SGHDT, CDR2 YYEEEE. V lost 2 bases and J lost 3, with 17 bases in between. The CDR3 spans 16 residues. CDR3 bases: TGTGCCAGCAGCTTTTTACCCACAGGGTTGGACTATGGCTACACCTTC. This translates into CASSFLPTGLDYGYTF.

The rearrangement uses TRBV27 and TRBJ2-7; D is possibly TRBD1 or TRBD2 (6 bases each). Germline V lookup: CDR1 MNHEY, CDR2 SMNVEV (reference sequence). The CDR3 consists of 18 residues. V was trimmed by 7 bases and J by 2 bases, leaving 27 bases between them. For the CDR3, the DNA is TGTGCCAGCACCTTGAGGCTGGTCGCGGGGACAAGGACCTACGAGCAGTACTTC. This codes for CASTLRLVAGTRTYEQYF.

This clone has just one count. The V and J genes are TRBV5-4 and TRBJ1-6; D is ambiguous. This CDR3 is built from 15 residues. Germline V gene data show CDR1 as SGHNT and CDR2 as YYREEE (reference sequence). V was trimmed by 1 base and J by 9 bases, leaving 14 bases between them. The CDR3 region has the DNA TGTGCCAGCAGCTTGTTCTCCGAGCACTTTTCACCCCTCCACTTT. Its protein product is CASSLFSEHFSPLHF.

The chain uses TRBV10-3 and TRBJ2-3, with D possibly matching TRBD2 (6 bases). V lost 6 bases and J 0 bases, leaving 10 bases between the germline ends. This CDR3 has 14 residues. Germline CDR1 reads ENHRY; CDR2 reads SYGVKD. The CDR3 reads CAIRPGLSTDTQYF. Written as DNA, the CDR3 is TGTGCCATCAGGCCGGGACTTAGCACAGATACGCAGTATTTT.

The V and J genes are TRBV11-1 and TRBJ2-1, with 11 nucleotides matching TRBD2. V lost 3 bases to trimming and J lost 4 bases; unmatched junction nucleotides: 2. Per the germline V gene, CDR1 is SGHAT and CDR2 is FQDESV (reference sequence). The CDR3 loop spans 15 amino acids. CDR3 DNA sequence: TGTGCCAGCAGCTTTGGGACTAGCGGATACAATGAGCAGTTCTTC. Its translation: CASSFGTSGYNEQFF.

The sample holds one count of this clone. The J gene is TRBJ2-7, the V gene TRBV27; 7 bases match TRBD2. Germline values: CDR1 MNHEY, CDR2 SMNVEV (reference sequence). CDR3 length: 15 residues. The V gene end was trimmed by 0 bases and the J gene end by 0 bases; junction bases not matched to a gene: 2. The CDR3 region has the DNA TGTGCCAGCAGTTTATCGAAGCGGGACTCCTACGAGCAGTACTTC. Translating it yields CASSLSKRDSYEQYF.

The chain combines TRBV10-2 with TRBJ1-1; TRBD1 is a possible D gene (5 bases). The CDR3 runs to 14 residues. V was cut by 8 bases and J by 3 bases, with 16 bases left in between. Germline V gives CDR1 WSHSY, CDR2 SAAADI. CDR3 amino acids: CASSRGESYTEAFF. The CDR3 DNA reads TGCGCCAGCTCCCGGGGGGAGAGTTACACTGAAGCTTTCTTT.

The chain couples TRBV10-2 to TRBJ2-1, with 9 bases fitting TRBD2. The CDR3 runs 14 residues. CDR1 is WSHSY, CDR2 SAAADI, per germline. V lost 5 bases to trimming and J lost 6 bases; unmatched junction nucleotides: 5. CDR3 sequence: CASSSSGSGNEQFF. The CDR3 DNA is TGCGCCAGCAGTAGTAGCGGGAGTGGCAATGAGCAGTTCTTC.

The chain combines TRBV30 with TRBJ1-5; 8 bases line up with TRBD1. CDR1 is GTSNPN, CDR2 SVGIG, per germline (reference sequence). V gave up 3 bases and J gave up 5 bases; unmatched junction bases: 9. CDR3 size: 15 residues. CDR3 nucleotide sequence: TGTGCCTGGAGGCCCCGACAGGGGACATATCAGCCCCAGCATTTT. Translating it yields CAWRPRQGTYQPQHF.

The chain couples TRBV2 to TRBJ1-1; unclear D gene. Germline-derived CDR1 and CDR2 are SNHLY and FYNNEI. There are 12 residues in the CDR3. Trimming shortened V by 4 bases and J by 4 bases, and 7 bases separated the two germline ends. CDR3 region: CASSVQFTEAFF. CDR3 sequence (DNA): TGTGCCAGCAGTGTACAGTTCACTGAAGCTTTCTTT.

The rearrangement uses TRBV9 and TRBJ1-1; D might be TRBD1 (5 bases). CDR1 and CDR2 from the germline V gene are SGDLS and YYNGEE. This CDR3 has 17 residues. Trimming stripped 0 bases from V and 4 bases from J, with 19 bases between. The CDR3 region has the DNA TGTGCCAGCAGCGTAGACCCCAGGGTGGGCGGGAGCACTGAAGCTTTCTTT. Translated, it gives CASSVDPRVGGSTEAFF.

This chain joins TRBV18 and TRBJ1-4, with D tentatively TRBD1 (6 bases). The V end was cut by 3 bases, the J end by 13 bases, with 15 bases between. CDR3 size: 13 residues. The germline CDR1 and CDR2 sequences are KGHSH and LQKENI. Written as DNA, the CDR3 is TGTGCCAGCTCACCGGCCAGGGGCGAGGCACTGTTTTTT. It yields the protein CASSPARGEALFF. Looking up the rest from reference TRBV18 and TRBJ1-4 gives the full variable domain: NAGVMQNPRHLVRRRGQEARLRCSPMKGHSHVYWYRQLPEEGLKFMVYLQKENIIDESGMPKERFSAEFPKEGPSILRIQQVVRGDSAAYFCASSPARGEALFFGSGTQLSVL.